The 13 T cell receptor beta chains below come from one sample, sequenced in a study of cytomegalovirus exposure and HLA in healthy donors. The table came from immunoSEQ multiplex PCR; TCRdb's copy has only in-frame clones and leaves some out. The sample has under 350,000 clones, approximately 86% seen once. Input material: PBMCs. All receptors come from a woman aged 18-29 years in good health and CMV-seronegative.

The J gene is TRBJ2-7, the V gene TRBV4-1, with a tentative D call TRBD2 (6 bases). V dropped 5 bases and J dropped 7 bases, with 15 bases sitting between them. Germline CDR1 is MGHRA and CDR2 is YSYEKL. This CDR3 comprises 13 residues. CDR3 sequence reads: CASSEAGAGEQYF. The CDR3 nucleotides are TGCGCCAGCAGCGAGGCCGGGGCGGGGGAGCAGTACTTC.

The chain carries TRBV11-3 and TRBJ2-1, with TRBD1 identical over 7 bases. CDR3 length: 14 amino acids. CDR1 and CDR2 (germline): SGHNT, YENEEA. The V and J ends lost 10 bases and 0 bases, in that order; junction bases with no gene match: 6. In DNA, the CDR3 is TGTGCCACCGGAAGGACAGGCTCCTACAATGAGCAGTTCTTC. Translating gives CATGRTGSYNEQFF. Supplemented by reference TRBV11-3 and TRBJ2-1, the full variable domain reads EAGVVQSPRYKIIEKKQPVAFWCNPISGHNTLYWYLQNLGQGPELLIRYENEEAVDDSQLPKDRFSAERLKGVDSTLKIQPAELGDSAVYLCATGRTGSYNEQFFGPGTRLTVL.

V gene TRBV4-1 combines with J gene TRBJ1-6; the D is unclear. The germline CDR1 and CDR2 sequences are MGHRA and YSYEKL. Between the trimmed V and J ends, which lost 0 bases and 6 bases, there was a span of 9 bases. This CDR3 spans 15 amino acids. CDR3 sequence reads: CASSQDPGSNSPLHF. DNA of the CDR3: TGCGCCAGCAGCCAAGATCCGGGGAGTAATTCACCCCTCCACTTT.

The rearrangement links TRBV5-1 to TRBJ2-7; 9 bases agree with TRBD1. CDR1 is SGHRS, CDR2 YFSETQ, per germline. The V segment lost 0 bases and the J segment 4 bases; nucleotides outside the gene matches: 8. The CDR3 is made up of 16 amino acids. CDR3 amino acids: CASSLGRDRVSYEQYF. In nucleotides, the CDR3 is TGCGCCAGCAGCTTGGGGCGGGACAGGGTCTCGTACGAGCAGTACTTC.

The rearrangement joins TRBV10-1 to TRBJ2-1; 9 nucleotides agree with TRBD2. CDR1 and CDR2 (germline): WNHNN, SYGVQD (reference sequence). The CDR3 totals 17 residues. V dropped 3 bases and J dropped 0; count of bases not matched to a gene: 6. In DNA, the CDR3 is TGCGCCAGCAGTGACCCACTAGCGGGTAGCTCCTACAATGAGCAGTTCTTC. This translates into CASSDPLAGSSYNEQFF.

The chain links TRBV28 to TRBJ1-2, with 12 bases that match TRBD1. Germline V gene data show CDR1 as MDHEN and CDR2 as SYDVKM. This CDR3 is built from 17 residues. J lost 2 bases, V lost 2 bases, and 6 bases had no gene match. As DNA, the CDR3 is TGTGCCAGCAGTTTACTGGGACAGGGGGCGACAAACTATGGCTACACCTTC. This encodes CASSLLGQGATNYGYTF.

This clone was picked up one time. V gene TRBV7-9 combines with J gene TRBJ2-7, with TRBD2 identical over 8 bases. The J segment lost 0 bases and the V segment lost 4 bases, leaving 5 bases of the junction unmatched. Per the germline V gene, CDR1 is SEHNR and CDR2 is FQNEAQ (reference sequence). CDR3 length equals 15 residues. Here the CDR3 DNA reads TGTGCCAGCAGCTCGCGGGGGGAAGGCTCCTACGAGCAGTACTTC. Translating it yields CASSSRGEGSYEQYF.

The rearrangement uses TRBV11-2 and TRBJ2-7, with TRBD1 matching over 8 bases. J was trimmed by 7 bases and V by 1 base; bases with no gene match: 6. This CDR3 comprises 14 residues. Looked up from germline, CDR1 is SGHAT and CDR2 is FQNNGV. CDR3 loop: CASSLGQGAREQYF. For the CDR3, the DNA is TGTGCCAGCAGCTTAGGCCAGGGGGCGCGGGAGCAGTACTTC.

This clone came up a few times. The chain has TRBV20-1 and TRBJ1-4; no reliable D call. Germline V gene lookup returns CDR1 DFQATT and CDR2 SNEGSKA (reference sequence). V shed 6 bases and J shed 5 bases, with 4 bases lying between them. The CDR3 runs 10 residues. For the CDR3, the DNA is TGCAGTGCCCAAAATGAAAAACTGTTTTTT. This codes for CSAQNEKLFF.

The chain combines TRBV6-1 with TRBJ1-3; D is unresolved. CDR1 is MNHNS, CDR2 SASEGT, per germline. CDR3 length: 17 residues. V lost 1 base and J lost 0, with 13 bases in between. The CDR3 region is CASSEDKWALSGNTIYF. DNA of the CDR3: TGTGCCAGCAGTGAAGATAAGTGGGCTCTCTCTGGAAACACCATATATTTT.

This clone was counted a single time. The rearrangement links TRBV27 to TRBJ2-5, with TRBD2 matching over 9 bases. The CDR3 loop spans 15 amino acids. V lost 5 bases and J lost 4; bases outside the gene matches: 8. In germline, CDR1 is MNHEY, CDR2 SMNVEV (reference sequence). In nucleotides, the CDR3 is TGTGCCAGCAGTCGACTAGCGGCCTCGGGAGAGACCCAGTACTTC. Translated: CASSRLAASGETQYF.

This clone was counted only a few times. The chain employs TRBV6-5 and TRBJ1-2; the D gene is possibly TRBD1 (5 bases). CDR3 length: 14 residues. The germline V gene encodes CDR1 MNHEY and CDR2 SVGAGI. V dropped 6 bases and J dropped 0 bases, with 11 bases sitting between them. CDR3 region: CASSLGGANYGYTF. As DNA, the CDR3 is TGTGCCAGCAGCTTGGGGGGGGCTAACTATGGCTACACCTTC.

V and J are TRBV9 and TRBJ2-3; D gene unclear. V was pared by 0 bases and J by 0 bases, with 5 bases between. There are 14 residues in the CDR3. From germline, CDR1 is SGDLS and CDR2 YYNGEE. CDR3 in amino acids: CASSVVGSTDTQYF. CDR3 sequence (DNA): TGTGCCAGCAGCGTAGTGGGCAGCACAGATACGCAGTATTTT.